This entry lists 24 T cell receptor beta chains sequenced from one sample in a study of blood T cell repertoires in COVID-19. Sequenced by immunoSEQ multiplex PCR; TCRdb stores in-frame clones only, minus some. The sample lists about 160,000 clones; 80% to 85% were seen once. Sequenced sample: PBMCs or T cells enriched from blood (not recorded which). These receptor sequences come from a woman between 50 and 59 years old who had recovered from COVID-19.

The gene calls are TRBV10-3 and TRBJ2-1; 10 bases are shared with TRBD2. The CDR3 spans 15 residues. V dropped 4 bases and J dropped 6; count of bases not matched to a gene: 6. From germline, CDR1 is ENHRY and CDR2 SYGVKD. The CDR3 loop is CAISAASGGSNEQFF. Written as DNA, the CDR3 is TGTGCCATCAGTGCGGCTAGCGGGGGATCCAATGAGCAGTTCTTC.

This sequence joins TRBV19 and TRBJ1-5, with 7 bases lining up with TRBD1. After removal of 7 bases from V and 0 bases from J, the junction contained 12 bases not matched to a gene. Germline lookup yields CDR1 LNHDA and CDR2 SQIVND (reference sequence). The CDR3 consists of 17 residues. The CDR3 loop is CASTQRRDSYSNQPQHF. The CDR3 DNA sequence: TGTGCCAGTACCCAAAGAAGGGACAGTTATAGCAATCAGCCCCAGCATTTT.

The V and J genes are TRBV6-5 and TRBJ2-3; weak D call: TRBD2 (7 bases). Germline V gene lookup returns CDR1 MNHEY and CDR2 SVGAGI. The V end lost 6 bases, the J end lost 11 bases, and 21 bases lay between the germline ends. The CDR3 is made up of 14 amino acids. Here the CDR3 DNA reads TGTGCCAGCAGCCGGGGGGCGCGGTCGGTTGGGCAGTATTTT. This encodes CASSRGARSVGQYF.

This clone occurred a few times. This rearrangement joins TRBV3-1 (or the pseudogene TRBV3-2) to TRBJ1-5; weak D call: TRBD1 (5 bases). V was trimmed by 0 bases and J by 9 bases, leaving 6 bases between them. This CDR3 spans 12 amino acids. Germline CDR1 and CDR2: LGHDT and YNNKEL (reference sequence). In nucleotides, the CDR3 is TGTGCCAGCAGCCAAGATAGGGGGCCCCAGCATTTT. It specifies CASSQDRGPQHF.

This rearrangement joins TRBV6-6 to TRBJ2-1; tentative D call: TRBD2 (6 bases). V shed 2 bases and J shed 5 bases, with 16 bases lying between them. The germline CDR1 and CDR2 sequences are MNHNY and SVGAGI (reference sequence). The CDR3 length is 16 residues. In DNA form, the CDR3 reads TGTGCCAGCAGTTACCCCTATTCGGGGACTCACAATGAGCAGTTCTTC. It codes for CASSYPYSGTHNEQFF.

This clone occurred a few times. This chain connects TRBV19 to TRBJ1-2; maybe TRBD1 (5 bases). The ends were cut back, 4 bases at V and 5 bases at J, with 14 bases in the middle. CDR1 and CDR2 (germline): LNHDA, SQIVND (reference sequence). This CDR3 contains 14 residues. CDR3 bases: TGTGCCAGTAGTACGGCTCAGGGAAGGTATGGCTACACCTTC. It specifies CASSTAQGRYGYTF.

The V gene is TRBV6-6, the J gene TRBJ1-1, with TRBD1 matching over 9 bases. Per germline, CDR1 MNHNY and CDR2 SVGAGI (reference sequence). The CDR3 consists of 15 residues. V trimming: 5 bases; J trimming: 0 bases; junction bases outside the gene matches: 4. The CDR3 sequence: CASSPDRGVNTEAFF. The DNA of the CDR3 is TGTGCCAGCAGTCCGGACAGGGGTGTGAACACTGAAGCTTTCTTT.

This chain connects TRBV18 to TRBJ1-6; TRBD1 might be the D (6 bases). The CDR3 runs 16 residues. Trimming pared 2 bases from V and 10 bases from J, leaving 18 bases between. Germline loops: CDR1 KGHSH, CDR2 LQKENI. This CDR3 reads CASSPGLLQGLSPLHF. The CDR3 DNA sequence: TGTGCCAGCTCACCAGGTCTATTACAGGGTCTCTCACCCCTCCACTTT. The full variable domain, rest sourced from reference TRBV18 and TRBJ1-6, is NAGVMQNPRHLVRRRGQEARLRCSPMKGHSHVYWYRQLPEEGLKFMVYLQKENIIDESGMPKERFSAEFPKEGPSILRIQQVVRGDSAAYFCASSPGLLQGLSPLHFGNGTRLTVT.

This chain links TRBV5-4 with TRBJ2-1, with 9 nucleotides matching TRBD2. With V trimmed by 6 bases and J by 3 bases, 7 bases remained unmatched. Germline CDR1 reads SGHNT; CDR2 reads YYREEE (reference sequence). This CDR3 region has 15 residues. The CDR3 loop reads CASKTAGGFYNEQFF. The CDR3 bases are TGTGCCAGCAAAACCGCGGGAGGGTTCTACAATGAGCAGTTCTTC.

The V gene is TRBV6-5, the J gene TRBJ2-6; no reliable D call. This CDR3 comprises 16 residues. Germline CDR1 MNHEY, CDR2 SVGAGI. Trimming pared 0 bases from V and 3 bases from J, leaving 9 bases between. The CDR3 nucleotides are TGTGCCAGCAGTTACTCTTCGGGTGGTGGGGCCAACGTCCTGACTTTC. This gives the protein CASSYSSGGGANVLTF.

The gene calls are TRBV6-5 and TRBJ1-2; D remains ambiguous. V shed 6 bases and J shed 0 bases, with 14 bases lying between them. Germline V gene sequence: CDR1 MNHEY, CDR2 SVGAGI. CDR3 length equals 15 residues. DNA of the CDR3: TGTGCCAGCAGCAGAGGGCCTGCTTCTAACTATGGCTACACCTTC. Amino acids: CASSRGPASNYGYTF.

The chain recombines TRBV4-1 with TRBJ1-2; 7 bases fit TRBD1. This CDR3 region has 16 residues. The junction had 7 bases not matched to a gene; V was cut back by 3 bases and J by 0 bases. The germline V gene encodes CDR1 MGHRA and CDR2 YSYEKL. The CDR3 sequence is CASSQEDRPTNYGYTF. Written as DNA, the CDR3 is TGCGCCAGCAGCCAGGAGGACAGGCCTACTAACTATGGCTACACCTTC.

The chain recombines TRBV6-5 with TRBJ2-7, with 8 bases lining up with TRBD1. Trimming cost V 7 bases and J 2 bases; bases outside gene matches: 7. CDR1 is MNHEY and CDR2 is SVGAGI in the germline V gene. The CDR3 is 14 residues long. The CDR3 nucleotides are TGTGCCAGCATACAGGGGGGAATCGCCTACGAGCAGTACTTC. Its protein is CASIQGGIAYEQYF.

The chain joins TRBV28 to TRBJ2-3; no clear D. V was cut by 8 bases and J by 0 bases, with 9 bases left in between. This CDR3 has 13 residues. Germline V gene lookup returns CDR1 MDHEN and CDR2 SYDVKM. The CDR3 region has the DNA TGTGCCAGCGTTGGGCCTAGCACAGATACGCAGTATTTT. Amino acid sequence: CASVGPSTDTQYF.

The rearrangement joins TRBV11-2 to TRBJ2-7; TRBD2 might be the D (6 bases). Trimming pared 3 bases from V and 1 base from J, leaving 13 bases between. There are 15 residues in the CDR3. Germline loops: CDR1 SGHAT, CDR2 FQNNGV. The DNA for the CDR3 is TGTGCCAGCAGCTTGGGGGGTTCCCTTTCCTACGAGCAGTACTTC. Protein: CASSLGGSLSYEQYF.

This clone was seen only a few times. The chain links TRBV19 to TRBJ2-1; 10 positions agree with TRBD2. The CDR3 contains 15 residues. CDR1 and CDR2 from the germline V gene are LNHDA and SQIVND (reference sequence). V trimming: 5 bases; J trimming: 4 bases; junction bases outside the gene matches: 5. This CDR3 is CASSVTSGDYNEQFF. The CDR3 DNA reads as TGTGCCAGTAGTGTCACTAGCGGGGATTACAATGAGCAGTTCTTC.

CDR3 nucleotide sequence: TGTGCCAGCAGCTTATCCCAGACAGAATATGGCTACACCTTC. Residues: CASSLSQTEYGYTF. V usage is TRBV7-9 and J usage is TRBJ1-2; D possibly corresponds to TRBD1 (5 bases). Germline V gene lookup returns CDR1 SEHNR and CDR2 FQNEAQ (reference sequence). Trimming stripped 2 bases from V and 5 bases from J, with 12 bases between. CDR3 length: 14 amino acids.

CDR3 protein: CASSMEGRRYNEQFF. CDR3 nucleotides: TGTGCCAGTAGTATGGAGGGACGGCGTTACAATGAGCAGTTCTTC. The J gene is TRBJ2-1, the V gene TRBV19; D possibly corresponds to TRBD2 (6 bases). This CDR3 region has 15 residues. CDR1 and CDR2 (germline): LNHDA, SQIVND (reference sequence). V gave up 3 bases and J gave up 4 bases, with 13 bases separating them.

The gene calls are TRBV20-1 and TRBJ1-2; tentative D call: TRBD1 (5 bases). The CDR3 loop spans 11 amino acids. V lost 4 bases and J lost 5, with 8 bases in between. CDR1 and CDR2 from the germline V gene are DFQATT and SNEGSKA (reference sequence). CDR3: CSATPGYGYTF. Here the CDR3 DNA reads TGCAGTGCTACCCCAGGGTATGGCTACACCTTC.

The J gene is TRBJ2-2, the V gene TRBV10-3, with TRBD1 matching 9 bases. J lost 6 bases, V lost 4 bases, and 9 bases had no gene match. This CDR3 is 16 amino acids long. The germline V gene has CDR1 ENHRY and CDR2 SYGVKD. The DNA for the CDR3 is TGTGCCATCAGTGGGCCCGGGACAGGGTTTTCCGGGGAGCTGTTTTTT. Protein sequence: CAISGPGTGFSGELFF.

Here the CDR3 reads CSVEVSVNTEAFF. The DNA for the CDR3 is TGCAGCGTTGAGGTGTCGGTGAACACTGAAGCTTTCTTT. The chain is built from TRBV29-1 and TRBJ1-1, with D unclear. The CDR3 length is 13 residues. The V end lost 3 bases, the J end lost 0 bases, and 8 bases lay between the germline ends. The V gene's germline CDR1 is SQVTM and CDR2 ANQGSEA.

V usage is TRBV18 and J usage is TRBJ2-1, with D possibly TRBD1 on 5 matching bases. This CDR3 has 15 residues. Germline lookup yields CDR1 KGHSH and CDR2 LQKENI. Between the trimmed V and J ends, which lost 2 bases and 2 bases, there was a span of 10 bases. DNA for the CDR3: TGTGCCAGCTCACCAGGGGCTGGGACCTACAATGAGCAGTTCTTC. Amino acids: CASSPGAGTYNEQFF.

Only a few counts were recorded for this clone. The chain carries TRBV4-3 and TRBJ1-2; D uncertain. Deletions cut 1 base from V and 2 bases from J, with 8 bases between. Germline V gives CDR1 LGHNA, CDR2 YSLEER. The CDR3 is made up of 14 amino acids. CDR3 bases: TGCGCCAGCAGCCAAGTCGCGGGAAACTATGGCTACACCTTC. Amino acid sequence: CASSQVAGNYGYTF.

The V and J genes are TRBV19 and TRBJ1-6, with D maybe TRBD1 (6 bases). The CDR3 has 14 amino acids. Per germline, CDR1 LNHDA and CDR2 SQIVND (reference sequence). V was cut by 5 bases and J by 5 bases, with 10 bases left in between. Here the CDR3 DNA reads TGTGCCAGTAGTCACCAGGGGAATAATTCACCCCTCCACTTT. Its protein product is CASSHQGNNSPLHF. Combining the CDR3 with reference TRBV19 and TRBJ1-6 gives the whole variable domain DGGITQSPKYLFRKEGQNVTLSCEQNLNHDAMYWYRQDPGQGLRLIYYSQIVNDFQKGDIAEGYSVSREKKESFPLTVTSAQKNPTAFYLCASSHQGNNSPLHFGNGTRLTVT.